The 18 T cell receptor beta chains given below trace back to one sample, sequenced in a study of cytomegalovirus exposure and HLA in healthy donors. Amplification used 60 Vbeta primers and 13 Jbeta primers. This table comes from immunoSEQ multiplex PCR, and its TCRdb copy is limited to in-frame clones, with some not included. The data show over 85,000 clones, 70% to 80% seen once. What was sequenced was PBMCs. All receptors derive from a female donor in good health and CMV-seronegative.

The genes are TRBV11-3 and TRBJ1-1; no reliable D call. In germline, CDR1 is SGHNT, CDR2 YENEEA. With 0 bases removed from V and 7 bases from J, the gap between germline ends came to 9 bases. The CDR3 extends over 13 amino acids. The CDR3, as DNA: TGTGCCAGCAGCTTAGACCCTATGAGTGAAGCTTTCTTT. This translates into CASSLDPMSEAFF.

This chain joins TRBV2 and TRBJ1-1, with 9 bases fitting TRBD1. V was pared by 5 bases and J by 4 bases, with 2 bases of the junction left unmatched. The CDR3 length is 13 residues. Per germline, CDR1 SNHLY and CDR2 FYNNEI. This chain's CDR3 is CASSSDRGTEAFF. The CDR3 DNA reads TGTGCCAGCAGTTCGGACAGGGGCACTGAAGCTTTCTTT. Using reference TRBV2 and TRBJ1-1 for the parts outside the CDR3, the full variable domain is EPEVTQTPSHQVTQMGQEVILRCVPISNHLYFYWYRQILGQKVEFLVSFYNNEISEKSEIFDDQFSVERPDGSNFTLKIRSTKLEDSAMYFCASSSDRGTEAFFGQGTRLTVV.

The sample holds a few counts of this clone. The chain uses TRBV18 and TRBJ1-1; D call uncertain. The CDR3 is made up of 15 amino acids. V lost 1 base and J 5 bases, leaving 14 bases between the germline ends. The germline gives CDR1 KGHSH, CDR2 LQKENI. CDR3 sequence (DNA): TGTGCCAGCTCACCACGGCAGGTCCGGGAAACTGAAGCTTTCTTT. This translates into CASSPRQVRETEAFF.

The chain carries TRBV9 and TRBJ2-3, with TRBD2 matching 7 bases. The CDR3 has 15 residues. V was clipped by 5 bases and J by 5 bases; unmatched bases: 11. Germline lookup yields CDR1 SGDLS and CDR2 YYNGEE. CDR3 protein: CASSRPDGGRDTQYF. In nucleotides, the CDR3 is TGTGCCAGCAGTCGCCCAGACGGGGGGAGAGATACGCAGTATTTT.

This chain uses TRBV5-1 with TRBJ2-7; 8 positions agree with TRBD1. The CDR3 extends over 15 amino acids. CDR1 SGHRS and CDR2 YFSETQ come from the germline V gene. With V trimmed by 2 bases and J by 2 bases, 6 bases remained unmatched. The CDR3 region has the DNA TGCGCCAGCAGCTTCGGTATGGACAGGGCCTACGAGCAGTACTTC. This sequence encodes CASSFGMDRAYEQYF.

The V gene is TRBV18, the J gene TRBJ2-7, with TRBD2 identical over 7 bases. Germline V gene data show CDR1 as KGHSH and CDR2 as LQKENI. With 3 bases clipped from V and 5 bases from J, the junction kept 4 bases outside the gene matches. The CDR3 sequence is 13 residues long. The CDR3 here is CASSPGLVHEQYF. The CDR3 nucleotides are TGTGCCAGCTCACCTGGACTAGTACACGAGCAGTACTTC.

The J gene is TRBJ2-1, the V gene TRBV28, with D maybe TRBD2 (6 bases). V lost 6 bases, J lost 0 bases, and 18 bases lay in between. CDR3 length equals 17 residues. CDR1 and CDR2 from the germline V gene are MDHEN and SYDVKM. The CDR3 protein is CASSAPSDIRSYNEQFF. DNA of the CDR3: TGTGCCAGCAGCGCCCCTAGCGATATACGCTCCTACAATGAGCAGTTCTTC.

This chain connects TRBV11-1 to TRBJ2-7; 8 bases match TRBD1. Germline V gene lookup returns CDR1 SGHAT and CDR2 FQDESV (reference sequence). After removal of 5 bases from V and 3 bases from J, the junction contained 6 bases not matched to a gene. The CDR3 extends over 14 amino acids. CDR3 sequence: CASSTRQGFYEQYF. The CDR3 bases are TGTGCCAGCAGCACTCGACAGGGGTTCTACGAGCAGTACTTC.

The chain recombines TRBV7-2 with TRBJ2-6, with 11 positions matching TRBD1. J gave up 2 bases and V 2 bases, and 2 bases lay outside the gene matches. The germline V gene has CDR1 SGHTA and CDR2 FQGNSA. The CDR3 extends over 17 amino acids. CDR3 region: CASSLRGQGAGANVLTF. Written as DNA, the CDR3 is TGTGCCAGCAGCTTAAGGGGACAGGGGGCTGGGGCCAACGTCCTGACTTTC.

The genes are TRBV27 and TRBJ2-2; 9 bases are shared with TRBD1. Germline CDR1 is MNHEY and CDR2 is SMNVEV (reference sequence). The CDR3 has 15 amino acids. V gave up 7 bases and J gave up 6 bases; unmatched junction bases: 9. The CDR3 region has the DNA TGTGCCAGCAAGGGGGACAGGGCCAATGCCGGGGAGCTGTTTTTT. This codes for CASKGDRANAGELFF.

J is TRBJ2-1 and V is TRBV6-6, with TRBD2 matching 10 bases. The germline V gene has CDR1 MNHNY and CDR2 SVGAGI (reference sequence). The J segment lost 3 bases and the V segment lost 2 bases, leaving 4 bases of the junction unmatched. The CDR3 consists of 16 residues. Here the CDR3 reads CASSYGLAGVYNEQFF. The CDR3 DNA is TGTGCCAGCAGTTACGGCCTAGCGGGGGTCTACAATGAGCAGTTCTTC.

This chain connects TRBV11-2 to TRBJ1-2; 11 nucleotides match TRBD1. Trimming took 4 bases from V and 7 from J; bases not matched to a gene: 5. Germline V gene sequence: CDR1 SGHAT, CDR2 FQNNGV. The CDR3 loop spans 14 amino acids. CDR3 region: CASSSTDRGLGYTF. The CDR3 DNA is TGTGCCAGCAGCTCGACGGACAGGGGGCTTGGCTACACCTTC.

In regard to this clone: The junction does not match germline at one end; this may be a read error. This chain joins TRBV7-9 and TRBJ2-5; perhaps TRBD2 as D (6 bases). The CDR3 has 12 residues. CDR1 and CDR2 from the germline V gene are SEHNR and FQNEAQ (reference sequence). CDR3 sequence (DNA): TGTTCCAGCAGCTTGGGGGGAGAGACCCAGTACTTC. It yields the protein CSSSLGGETQYF.

The chain links TRBV28 to TRBJ2-2, with 10 nucleotides matching TRBD1. The V segment lost 6 bases and the J segment 3 bases; nucleotides outside the gene matches: 1. The CDR3 totals 14 residues. CDR1 and CDR2 from the germline V gene are MDHEN and SYDVKM. CDR3 in amino acids: CASRGTGDTGELFF. The DNA of the CDR3 is TGTGCCAGCAGGGGGACAGGGGACACCGGGGAGCTGTTTTTT. The entire variable domain, with the rest obtained from reference TRBV28 and TRBJ2-2, is as follows: DVKVTQSSRYLVKRTGEKVFLECVQDMDHENMFWYRQDPGLGLRLIYFSYDVKMKEKGDIPEGYSVSREKKERFSLILESASTNQTSMYLCASRGTGDTGELFFGEGSRLTVL.

This rearrangement joins TRBV29-1 to TRBJ2-1, with unresolved D. The V end was cut by 5 bases, the J end by 0 bases, with 14 bases between. CDR3 length equals 15 residues. The germline V gene encodes CDR1 SQVTM and CDR2 ANQGSEA. The CDR3 reads CSVRLLRSSYNEQFF. Here the CDR3 DNA reads TGCAGCGTTCGACTGCTGAGAAGCTCCTACAATGAGCAGTTCTTC.

The rearrangement links TRBV11-3 to TRBJ1-1; D not certain. CDR1 SGHNT and CDR2 YENEEA come from the germline V gene. CDR3 size: 12 residues. The germline V and J ends were trimmed by 5 bases and 3 bases, with 7 bases remaining between them. CDR3 region: CASSKGDTEAFF. The CDR3 nucleotides read TGTGCCAGCAGCAAAGGAGACACTGAAGCTTTCTTT.

This clone was seen a handful of times. The rearrangement links TRBV5-1 to TRBJ2-3; 7 nucleotides align to TRBD1. The CDR3 is 14 residues long. Germline V gene lookup returns CDR1 SGHRS and CDR2 YFSETQ. With V trimmed by 3 bases and J by 1 base, 2 bases remained unmatched. The CDR3 DNA reads as TGCGCCAGCAGCTCCGGACAGGGCACAGATACGCAGTATTTT. Translating it yields CASSSGQGTDTQYF.

The genes are TRBV7-2 and TRBJ2-6; 13 nucleotides align to TRBD2. Per germline, CDR1 SGHTA and CDR2 FQGNSA. The CDR3 runs 19 residues. Germline trimming cut 3 bases from V and 0 bases from J; bases unmatched to any gene: 5. The CDR3 loop is CASSFMGLAGYSGANVLTF. In DNA, the CDR3 is TGTGCCAGCAGCTTTATGGGACTAGCGGGGTACTCTGGGGCCAACGTCCTGACTTTC. Combining the CDR3 with reference TRBV7-2 and TRBJ2-6 gives the whole variable domain GAGVSQSPSNKVTEKGKDVELRCDPISGHTALYWYRQSLGQGLEFLIYFQGNSAPDKSGLPSDRFSAERTGGSVSTLTIQRTQQEDSAVYLCASSFMGLAGYSGANVLTFGAGSRLTVL.